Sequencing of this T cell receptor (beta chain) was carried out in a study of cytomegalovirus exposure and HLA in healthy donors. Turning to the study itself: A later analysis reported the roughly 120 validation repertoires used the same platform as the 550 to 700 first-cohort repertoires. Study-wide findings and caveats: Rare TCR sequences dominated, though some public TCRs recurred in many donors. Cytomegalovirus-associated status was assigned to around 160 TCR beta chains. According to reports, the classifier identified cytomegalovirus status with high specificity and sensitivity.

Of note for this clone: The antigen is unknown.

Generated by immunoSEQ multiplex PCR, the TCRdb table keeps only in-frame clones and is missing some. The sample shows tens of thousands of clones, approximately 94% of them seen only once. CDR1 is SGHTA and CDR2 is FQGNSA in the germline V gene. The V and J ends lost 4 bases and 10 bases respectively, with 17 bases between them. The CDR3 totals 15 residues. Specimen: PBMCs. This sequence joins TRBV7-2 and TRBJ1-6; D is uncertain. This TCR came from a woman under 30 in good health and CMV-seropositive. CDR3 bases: TGTGCCAGCAGCTGGGGTCGGGGAGTTCAATCACCCCTCCACTTT. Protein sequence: CASSWGRGVQSPLHF.